This record concerns one T cell receptor (beta chain) sequence. Its cognate antigen is unknown. This specimen belongs to a study of cytomegalovirus exposure and HLA in healthy donors. Study as a whole: The 120 or so validation repertoires used a platform that matched the one used for the roughly 700 first-cohort repertoires, as a later analysis reported.

While the first cohort had 600 to 800 subjects, the donors belonged to the separate validation cohort of more than 95 subjects. The data were produced by immunoSEQ multiplex PCR, yet TCRdb's version contains in-frame clones alone and is incomplete. The sample has about 120,000 clones; roughly 89% are singletons. The CDR3 is 13 amino acids. J was trimmed by 10 bases and V by 6 bases; bases with no gene match: 4. Germline-derived CDR1 and CDR2 are MNHEY and SVGAGI. Study-level points and caveats: The tendency of first-cohort TCR clusters to co-occur in the roughly 120 validation repertoires was the finding of a later analysis. While the bulk of TCR sequences proved rare, some public TCRs turned up in many donors.

Sequencing used PBMCs. This rearrangement joins TRBV6-5 to TRBJ2-1; 12 nucleotides align to TRBD1. The clonotype comes from a woman in her late teens or twenties in good health and CMV-seronegative. The CDR3 region is CASRSGQGAEQFF. In nucleotides, the CDR3 is TGTGCCAGCAGGTCGGGACAGGGGGCAGAGCAGTTCTTC.